The 7 T cell receptor delta chains reported below all come from one sample, sequenced in a study of gamma-delta T cells after stem cell transplantation. TCRdb re-called clones from the RT-PCR reads using CATT. The sample carries over 9,000 delta-chain clones, around 1.4% recorded once. Sequenced input: gamma-delta T cells. All receptors derive from a human donor. It is not recorded whose cells these are; they may come from a transplant donor.

This clone was counted only a few times. The TCRdb protein comes from a much larger clone and disagrees with this DNA's translation at residue 4, likely due to a read error; the protein given here is derived from the DNA. The rearrangement links TRDV2 to TRDJ3; 8 bases are a match to TRDD3. Germline V gene data show CDR1 as GEAIGNYY and CDR2 as EKD. The V and J ends lost 5 bases and 0 bases, in that order; junction bases with no gene match: 20. CDR3 length: 22 amino acids. CDR3 nucleotide sequence: TGTGCCTGTGGCCCCGTGGAATCTGAACTGGGGGGACACTCCTGGGACACCCGACAGATGTTTTTC. Amino acid sequence: CACGPVESELGGHSWDTRQMFF.

V usage is TRDV2 and J usage is TRDJ1, with 7 positions matching TRDD3. V lost 1 base, J lost 0 bases, and 7 bases stayed unmatched. The CDR3 loop spans 16 amino acids. From germline, CDR1 is GEAIGNYY and CDR2 EKD. CDR3 sequence reads: CACDTVHGGYTDKLIF. The CDR3 DNA reads as TGTGCCTGTGACACAGTGCACGGGGGATACACCGATAAACTCATCTTT.

Of note for this clone: This may stem from a read error, because a much larger clone lies one nucleotide away. Within the sample, other DNA sequences also encode this same CDR3. The chain joins TRDV2 to TRDJ3, with 8 positions matching TRDD3. The CDR3 contains 18 residues. The germline CDR1 and CDR2 sequences are GEAIGNYY and EKD. The CDR3 loop is CACDKLGASSWDTRQMFF. CDR3 DNA sequence: TGTGCCTGTGACAAACTGGGGGCGAGCTCCTGGGACACCAGACAGATGTTTTTC.

Concerning this clone itself: This likely reflects a read error, since a far larger clone is one base away. The same CDR3 can be traced to other DNA sequences in this sample. J is TRDJ1 and V is TRDV2; D is ambiguous. Per the germline V gene, CDR1 is GEAIGNYY and CDR2 is EKD. CDR3 length: 17 residues. CDR3 region: CACDTVGGKSHTDKLIF. As DNA, the CDR3 is TGCGCCTGTGACACGGTGGGAGGGAAAAGCCACACCGATAAACTCATCTTT.

With respect to this clone: The protein recorded in TCRdb matches a much larger clone and deviates from this DNA's translation at residue 7, suggesting a read error; the protein here is obtained by translating the DNA. CDR3 bases: TGTGCCTGTGACACCGTAATTACTGGGGGTAGCTTCGATAAACTCATCTTT. As protein: CACDTVITGGSFDKLIF. This chain uses TRDV2 with TRDJ1; 8 bases line up with TRDD3. The V gene's germline CDR1 is GEAIGNYY and CDR2 EKD. The CDR3 has 17 residues. The V and J ends lost 0 bases and 4 bases, in that order; junction bases with no gene match: 12.

This clone occurred a few times. The likely explanation is a read error, given a far larger clone one base away. The same CDR3 also results from other DNA sequences found in this sample. The chain carries TRDV2 and TRDJ1; 12 bases are shared with TRDD3. J lost 3 bases, V lost 7 bases, and 20 bases had no gene match. This CDR3 is 19 amino acids long. Per the germline V gene, CDR1 is GEAIGNYY and CDR2 is EKD. For the CDR3, the DNA is TGTGCCTGCGACCTACTGGGGGATACAAGGCCAGGTGTGGCCGATAAACTCATCTTT. Translating it yields CACDLLGDTRPGVADKLIF.

Details on this clone: A single base is all that separates this from a far larger clone, so a read error is likely. The same CDR3 is also encoded by other DNA sequences in this sample. The chain is built from TRDV2 and TRDJ3; unclear D gene. The germline V gene has CDR1 GEAIGNYY and CDR2 EKD. This CDR3 spans 18 amino acids. Trimming stripped 0 bases from V and 0 bases from J, with 11 bases between. The CDR3 nucleotides are TGTGCCTGTGACACCGTGCTCGGCCGCTCCTGGGACACCCGACAGATGTTTTTC. It translates to CACDTVLGRSWDTRQMFF.